One sample yielded the 20 T cell receptor beta chains listed below, sequenced in a study of glioma-infiltrating T cells. Amplification of TCR alpha and beta CDR3 regions from RNA used iRepertoire nested multiplex PCR. MiXCR, run by TCRdb on the multiplex PCR reads, gives a single entry per CDR3 protein. The sample lists more than 110,000 distinct CDR3 sequences, roughly two fifths seen once, with over 15% in the top ten. Material: glioma tissue, nonneoplastic brain tissue, or PBMCs (not recorded which). All receptors derive from a human donor with low-grade glioma or glioblastoma, undergoing nonglioma brain surgery, or in good health (not recorded which).

This clonotype was seen more than once but under ten times. The CDR3 coding sequence is TGTGCCAGCAGTTACGCACAGGGAGTCAACACTGAAGCTTTCTTT. Amino acid sequence: CASSYAQGVNTEAFF. The J gene is TRBJ1-1, the V gene TRBV6-2 or TRBV6-3, with D perhaps TRBD1 (6 bases). V lost 2 bases and J 2 bases, leaving 12 bases between the germline ends. Looked up from germline, CDR1 is MNHEY and CDR2 is SVGEGT. CDR3 length: 15 residues.

The table lists this clonotype with a few counts. This chain uses TRBV20-1 with TRBJ1-1, with 9 bases identical to TRBD1. The length of the CDR3 is 17 residues. Germline V CDR1 and CDR2: DFQATT, SNEGSKA (reference sequence). The CDR3 loop is CRLTGGLGQIMNTEAFF. The CDR3 DNA sequence: TGCAGGCTGACAGGGGGATTGGGCCAGATCATGAACACTGAAGCTTTCTTT.

The genes are TRBV20-1 and TRBJ2-7, with a tentative D call TRBD2 (6 bases). This CDR3 has 11 residues. Trimming removed 7 bases from V and 3 bases from J, with 10 bases in between. Per the germline V gene, CDR1 is DFQATT and CDR2 is SNEGSKA (reference sequence). Written as DNA, the CDR3 is TGCAGTGTTGGAGGGAACTACGAGCAGTACTTC. It specifies CSVGGNYEQYF.

The genes are TRBV27 and TRBJ2-5; 11 bases align to TRBD2. Germline V CDR1 and CDR2: MNHEY, SMNVEV (reference sequence). V dropped 5 bases and J dropped 2; count of bases not matched to a gene: 4. The CDR3 is 15 residues long. Written as DNA, the CDR3 is TGTGCCAGCAGTGTACTAGCGGGAGATCAAGAGACCCAGTACTTC. Protein: CASSVLAGDQETQYF.

The gene calls are TRBV20-1 and TRBJ2-1; 9 nucleotides match TRBD1. This CDR3 is built from 15 residues. With V trimmed by 2 bases and J by 7 bases, 9 bases remained unmatched. Germline CDR1 reads DFQATT; CDR2 reads SNEGSKA (reference sequence). The CDR3 nucleotides read TGCAGTGCTAGATTGATGGGACAGGGAAATAATGAGCAGTTCTTC. This gives the protein CSARLMGQGNNEQFF.

This clonotype was counted a single time. This chain connects TRBV6-1 to TRBJ1-6; D call uncertain. Trimming shortened V by 7 bases and J by 7 bases, and 11 bases separated the two germline ends. The germline gives CDR1 MNHNS, CDR2 SASEGT. This CDR3 has 13 residues. DNA of the CDR3: TGTGCCAGCATCACGACGGAGAATTCACCCCTCCACTTT. Translated, it gives CASITTENSPLHF.

The V and J genes are TRBV7-2 and TRBJ2-1; 9 bases align to TRBD2. This CDR3 comprises 12 residues. Germline V CDR1 and CDR2: SGHTA, FQGNSA. V was pared by 6 bases and J by 15 bases, with 9 bases of the junction left unmatched. CDR3 DNA: TGTGCCAGCAGTAACCCCGGGACTAGCCTGTTCTTC. It encodes CASSNPGTSLFF.

This clonotype was seen a few times. The V and J genes are TRBV6-2 or TRBV6-3 and TRBJ1-1, with D uncertain. V was trimmed by 8 bases and J by 1 base, leaving 11 bases between them. CDR1 and CDR2 from the germline V gene are MNHEY and SVGEGT. The CDR3 contains 13 residues. CDR3 nucleotides: TGTGCCAGCTGGTCGGAGAAGAACACTGAAGCTTTCTTT. It codes for CASWSEKNTEAFF.

This clonotype appeared a few times. This sequence joins TRBV6-1 and TRBJ1-1; 9 bases line up with TRBD1. There are 14 residues in the CDR3. Germline loops: CDR1 MNHNS, CDR2 SASEGT. V lost 6 bases to trimming and J lost 5 bases; unmatched junction nucleotides: 7. The CDR3 nucleotides read TGTGCCAGCAGGACGACAGGGGGGCGGACTGAAGCTTTCTTT. Protein product: CASRTTGGRTEAFF.

This clonotype turned up a few times. The V and J genes are TRBV7-2 and TRBJ2-3; D possibly corresponds to TRBD1 (6 bases). The CDR3 is made up of 13 amino acids. Germline V CDR1 and CDR2: SGHTA, FQGNSA. V lost 6 bases and J lost 4, with 11 bases in between. The CDR3 protein is CASSRDIADTQYF. The CDR3 DNA is TGTGCCAGCAGTCGGGACATAGCAGATACGCAGTATTTT.

The J gene is TRBJ1-5, the V gene TRBV3-1, with TRBD1 matching over 7 bases. CDR1 and CDR2 from the germline V gene are LGHDT and YNNKEL (reference sequence). This CDR3 has 17 residues. The V and J ends lost 4 bases and 7 bases, in that order; junction bases with no gene match: 16. The CDR3 is CASSRNPGTAREQPQHF. The CDR3, as DNA: TGTGCCAGCAGCCGAAATCCCGGGACAGCAAGGGAACAGCCCCAGCATTTT.

The CDR3 DNA follows: TGTGCCAGCAGTGTTGAGGGGGCCGCTGAAGCTTTCTTT. It is translated as CASSVEGAAEAFF. This chain uses TRBV2 with TRBJ1-1; 7 bases match TRBD1. There are 13 residues in the CDR3. The germline CDR1 and CDR2 sequences are SNHLY and FYNNEI. Trimming removed 4 bases from V and 6 bases from J; junction bases left unmatched: 5.

The chain uses TRBV20-1 and TRBJ2-5, with D perhaps matching TRBD2 (6 bases). V lost 7 bases to trimming and J lost 2 bases, with 11 bases between them. The CDR3 spans 12 residues. Germline V lookup: CDR1 DFQATT, CDR2 SNEGSKA (reference sequence). The CDR3 here is CSGRLEQETQYF. The CDR3 DNA reads TGCAGTGGAAGACTAGAACAAGAGACCCAGTACTTC.

The CDR3 region is CASSQPTSGRFTGELFF. The DNA for the CDR3 is TGTGCCAGCAGCCAACCAACTAGCGGGAGATTCACCGGGGAGCTGTTTTTT. V usage is TRBV7-9 and J usage is TRBJ2-2; the match to TRBD2 covers 11 bases. The CDR3 is made up of 17 amino acids. Germline trimming cut 5 bases from V and 4 bases from J; bases unmatched to any gene: 9. CDR1 and CDR2 from the germline V gene are SEHNR and FQNEAQ (reference sequence).

This clonotype appeared a few times. The chain recombines TRBV20-1 with TRBJ2-7, with 12 nucleotides matching TRBD1. The CDR3 totals 14 residues. The germline V gene has CDR1 DFQATT and CDR2 SNEGSKA (reference sequence). V gave up 3 bases and J gave up 3 bases; unmatched junction bases: 3. DNA of the CDR3: TGCAGTGCTAGGGGACAGGGGGCTTTCTACGAGCAGTACTTC. Amino acids: CSARGQGAFYEQYF.

The table lists this clonotype with a few counts. The CDR3 protein is CASSSRQINQPQHF. As DNA, the CDR3 is TGTGCCAGCAGTTCCAGACAGATCAATCAGCCCCAGCATTTT. The chain joins TRBV6-2 or TRBV6-3 to TRBJ1-5; TRBD1 might be the D (5 bases). Deletions cut 4 bases from V and 3 bases from J, with 10 bases between. There are 14 residues in the CDR3. CDR1 and CDR2 from the germline V gene are MNHEY and SVGEGT.

V and J are TRBV12-3 or TRBV12-4 and TRBJ1-4; D is undetermined. Trimming left V 4 bases short and J 2 bases short, with 5 bases between. The CDR3 extends over 13 amino acids. In DNA, the CDR3 is TGTGCCAGCAGTTACCAGACTAATGAAAAACTGTTTTTT. Amino acid sequence: CASSYQTNEKLFF.

This clonotype has just a few counts. This chain connects TRBV7-9 to TRBJ1-2; TRBD1 matches at 8 bases. CDR3 length: 15 amino acids. From germline, CDR1 is SEHNR and CDR2 FQNEAQ (reference sequence). V lost 3 bases to trimming and J lost 0 bases; unmatched junction nucleotides: 3. The CDR3 DNA reads as TGTGCCAGCAGCTTTTCGGGACAGGCTAACTATGGCTACACCTTC. As protein: CASSFSGQANYGYTF.

This clonotype has a handful of counts. V is TRBV28 and J is TRBJ1-6; D call uncertain. Germline loops: CDR1 MDHEN, CDR2 SYDVKM. The CDR3 is made up of 16 amino acids. The ends were cut back, 1 base at V and 2 bases at J, with 9 bases in the middle. The CDR3 DNA reads as TGTGCCAGCAGTTTATTACGTCTGACCTATAATTCACCCCTCCACTTT. Translation gives CASSLLRLTYNSPLHF.

V usage is TRBV4-1 and J usage is TRBJ1-5; D ambiguous. Trimming took 0 bases from V and 3 from J, leaving 9 bases between them. Germline CDR1 MGHRA, CDR2 YSYEKL. This CDR3 has 15 residues. The CDR3, as DNA: TGCGCCAGCAGCCAAGATGATAGGGTCAATCAGCCCCAGCATTTT. The encoded protein is CASSQDDRVNQPQHF.